The present T cell receptor beta chain was sequenced within a study of T cell responses to AZD1222 COVID-19 vaccine. Sequencing was performed with immunoSEQ multiplex PCR; in TCRdb, only in-frame clones are kept and a portion is missing. Altogether 150,000 to 200,000 clones are present, roughly 94% being singletons, with the ten largest covering approximately 5.5%. Analyses pooled second doses at about 4 or about 12 weeks. CDR3 length equals 13 residues. The V gene lost 6 bases and the J gene lost 7 bases, with 10 bases spanning the gap. The germline gives CDR1 LGHDT, CDR2 YNNKEL (reference sequence). The study's findings and limits: Unmutated regions of variants are reportedly targeted by nearly half of spike-specific TCRs. The study sampled repertoires only after the peak T cell response. Only six AZD1222 recipients tested seropositive at baseline.

As for this clone: Its specificity is not known.

This sequence joins TRBV3-1 (or the pseudogene TRBV3-2) and TRBJ1-6, with D unresolved. This sequence originates from an adult who received the AZD1222 COVID-19 vaccine. This specimen consisted of peripheral blood, obtained 28 days after the second AZD1222 dose. The CDR3 nucleotides read TGTGCCAGCAGTCGGGAGCCGAATTCACCCCTCCACTTT. Its protein product is CASSREPNSPLHF.